These 19 T cell receptor beta chains originate from one sample sequenced in a study of CD8 T cells in Susac syndrome. RNA amounts of 0.5 to 1 ug underwent reverse transcription with random hexamers. TCRdb reprocessed the immunoSEQ multiplex PCR reads with MiXCR, giving one entry per CDR3 protein. The profile shows some 170,000 distinct CDR3 sequences, just under 95% of them singletons. What was sequenced was CD4+ T cells from PBMCs. The receptors derive from a human donor with Susac syndrome.

The rearrangement links TRBV5-6 to TRBJ1-1; D unresolved. The V gene lost 4 bases and the J gene lost 1 base, with 5 bases spanning the gap. The CDR3 extends over 12 amino acids. Germline V CDR1 and CDR2: SGHDT, YYEEEE. This chain's CDR3 is CASSTQNTEAFF. In nucleotides, the CDR3 is TGTGCCAGCAGCACTCAGAACACTGAAGCTTTCTTT.

In nucleotides, the CDR3 is TGTGCCAGCAGTGTTCAGGGGTCTACCTACGAGCAGTACTTC. It translates to CASSVQGSTYEQYF. This chain uses TRBV2 with TRBJ2-7, with D possibly matching TRBD1 (6 bases). V was cut by 4 bases and J by 2 bases, with 12 bases left in between. Germline V gene data show CDR1 as SNHLY and CDR2 as FYNNEI. The CDR3 is 14 amino acids.

The V gene is TRBV5-1, the J gene TRBJ1-4; TRBD1 is a possible D gene (5 bases). Germline V lookup: CDR1 SGHRS, CDR2 YFSETQ. The CDR3 extends over 15 amino acids. V lost 7 bases to trimming and J lost 6 bases, with 19 bases between them. CDR3 residues: CASQKDGGSDEKLFF. In DNA form, the CDR3 reads TGCGCCAGCCAAAAAGACGGGGGGTCCGATGAAAAACTGTTTTTT.

This chain's CDR3 is CSVEATGNTEAFF. CDR3 DNA sequence: TGCAGCGTTGAAGCGACAGGGAACACTGAAGCTTTCTTT. This rearrangement joins TRBV29-1 to TRBJ1-1; the D gene is possibly TRBD1 (6 bases). In germline, CDR1 is SQVTM, CDR2 ANQGSEA. This CDR3 has 13 amino acids. Between the trimmed V and J ends, which lost 1 base and 1 base, there was a span of 7 bases.

The chain is built from TRBV5-1 and TRBJ2-1, with D possibly called TRBD1 or TRBD2 (5 bases each). The germline V gene has CDR1 SGHRS and CDR2 YFSETQ. The CDR3 runs to 15 residues. Trimming removed 0 bases at V and 6 bases at J, with 13 bases between. CDR3 sequence: CASSLGDAASNEQFF. CDR3 in DNA: TGCGCCAGCAGCTTGGGGGACGCCGCCTCCAATGAGCAGTTCTTC.

The V gene is TRBV3-1, the J gene TRBJ2-7; 8 nucleotides line up with TRBD2. V was pared by 10 bases and J by 0 bases, with 11 bases of the junction left unmatched. Germline assignment: CDR1 LGHDT and CDR2 YNNKEL (reference sequence). The CDR3 sequence is 15 residues long. The CDR3 DNA is TGTGCCACCCTGGGACTAGGGGAGCGCTCCTACGAGCAGTACTTC. This translates into CATLGLGERSYEQYF.

Only one count was recorded for this clonotype. The chain is built from TRBV2 and TRBJ1-1; D is ambiguous. The CDR3 consists of 15 residues. The V and J ends lost 7 bases and 3 bases respectively, with 18 bases between them. Germline CDR1 SNHLY, CDR2 FYNNEI. The CDR3 is CASKRAMGSDTEAFF. The CDR3, as DNA: TGTGCCAGCAAGAGGGCCATGGGATCCGACACTGAAGCTTTCTTT.

The genes are TRBV29-1 and TRBJ1-2, with TRBD1 matching over 7 bases. The junction had 12 bases not matched to a gene; V was cut back by 4 bases and J by 4 bases. CDR3 length: 15 amino acids. Germline V lookup: CDR1 SQVTM, CDR2 ANQGSEA. The CDR3, as DNA: TGCAGCGTTGGCGACAGGGAAGTTCCGAGCTATGGCTACACCTTC. Residues: CSVGDREVPSYGYTF.

The chain couples TRBV15 to TRBJ2-3; D uncertain. Germline-derived CDR1 and CDR2 are LNHNV and YYDKDF (reference sequence). Trimming removed 0 bases at V and 3 bases at J, with 13 bases between. The CDR3 has 16 amino acids. CDR3 amino acids: CATSREQTTVTDTQYF. The CDR3 nucleotides read TGTGCCACCAGCAGAGAACAGACGACGGTGACAGATACGCAGTATTTT.

The table lists this clonotype with a count of one. The chain recombines TRBV5-1 with TRBJ1-1; no clear D gene. The germline CDR1 and CDR2 sequences are SGHRS and YFSETQ. V shed 4 bases and J shed 0 bases, with 13 bases lying between them. The CDR3 has 15 residues. CDR3 residues: CASSPTTSMNTEAFF. In DNA, the CDR3 is TGCGCCAGCAGCCCAACGACAAGCATGAACACTGAAGCTTTCTTT.

This chain connects TRBV6-1 to TRBJ1-1; D gene uncertain. Trimming shortened V by 4 bases and J by 1 base, and 7 bases separated the two germline ends. CDR1 and CDR2 from the germline V gene are MNHNS and SASEGT. The CDR3 runs 13 residues. The DNA for the CDR3 is TGTGCCAGCAGTGGACGGAGGAACACTGAAGCTTTCTTT. This translates into CASSGRRNTEAFF.

In DNA form, the CDR3 reads TGCAGCGTTTCGACAGGGGGTACGGGTAAGGCTTTCTTT. Its translation is CSVSTGGTGKAFF. This chain connects TRBV29-1 to TRBJ1-1, with TRBD1 matching over 9 bases. Trimming took 5 bases from V and 11 from J; bases not matched to a gene: 12. Looked up from germline, CDR1 is SQVTM and CDR2 is ANQGSEA. CDR3 length: 13 amino acids.

V usage is TRBV20-1 and J usage is TRBJ2-7; no definite D call. Deletions cut 3 bases from V and 0 bases from J, with 9 bases between. This CDR3 has 13 residues. Per germline, CDR1 DFQATT and CDR2 SNEGSKA (reference sequence). The CDR3, as DNA: TGCAGTGCTAGGTCAGATAGCTCCTACGAGCAGTACTTC. Translated: CSARSDSSYEQYF.

This chain joins TRBV4-2 and TRBJ1-2, with 9 bases that match TRBD1. Germline V lookup: CDR1 LGHNA, CDR2 YNFKEQ. This CDR3 is 16 amino acids long. V trimming: 1 base; J trimming: 2 bases; junction bases outside the gene matches: 5. The CDR3 here is CASSQAGTGTNYGYTF. In nucleotides, the CDR3 is TGTGCCAGCAGCCAAGCGGGGACAGGGACCAACTATGGCTACACCTTC.

The J gene is TRBJ1-5, the V gene TRBV20-1, with D uncertain. Trimming shortened V by 5 bases and J by 4 bases, and 9 bases separated the two germline ends. The CDR3 is 12 residues long. The germline V gene encodes CDR1 DFQATT and CDR2 SNEGSKA (reference sequence). CDR3 nucleotide sequence: TGCAGTGCTGGGAATGGGAATCAGCCCCAGCATTTT. It translates to CSAGNGNQPQHF.

The rearrangement uses TRBV6-2 or TRBV6-3 and TRBJ2-7, with TRBD1 matching over 8 bases. This CDR3 has 14 residues. Looked up from germline, CDR1 is MNHEY and CDR2 is SVGEGT. Trimming removed 4 bases from V and 4 bases from J; junction bases left unmatched: 6. The DNA of the CDR3 is TGTGCCAGCAGTTTTGGACAGGGCAGTTACGAGCAGTACTTC. It specifies CASSFGQGSYEQYF.

The J gene is TRBJ1-1, the V gene TRBV27; D remains ambiguous. V shed 0 bases and J shed 8 bases, with 13 bases lying between them. Germline-derived CDR1 and CDR2 are MNHEY and SMNVEV (reference sequence). The CDR3 contains 14 residues. CDR3 protein: CASSLSINTLEAFF. The CDR3 region has the DNA TGTGCCAGCAGTTTATCGATAAATACCCTCGAAGCTTTCTTT.

V and J are TRBV2 and TRBJ2-3, with no clear D. Trimming left V 4 bases short and J 1 base short, with 6 bases between. The CDR3 contains 13 residues. The germline V gene encodes CDR1 SNHLY and CDR2 FYNNEI. CDR3 sequence (DNA): TGTGCCAGCAGTGTGCTCCGCACAGATACGCAGTATTTT. The encoded protein is CASSVLRTDTQYF. The whole variable domain, remainder taken from reference TRBV2 and TRBJ2-3, is EPEVTQTPSHQVTQMGQEVILRCVPISNHLYFYWYRQILGQKVEFLVSFYNNEISEKSEIFDDQFSVERPDGSNFTLKIRSTKLEDSAMYFCASSVLRTDTQYFGPGTRLTVL.

This chain connects TRBV9 to TRBJ2-3, with a tentative D call TRBD1 (6 bases). Germline CDR1 SGDLS, CDR2 YYNGEE. The V end was cut by 2 bases, the J end by 3 bases, with 10 bases between. The CDR3 is 14 residues long. This CDR3 reads CASSVQGWTDTQYF. The CDR3 DNA sequence: TGTGCCAGCAGCGTCCAGGGGTGGACAGATACGCAGTATTTT.